These 31 T cell receptor beta chains were all obtained from the same sample, sequenced in a study of blood T cell repertoires in COVID-19. Libraries were prepared by immunoSEQ multiplex PCR; TCRdb keeps only in-frame clonotypes and omits some of them. The table records some 270,000 clones, around 92% of them present only once. The sample comprised PBMCs or T cells enriched from blood (not recorded which). These receptors all stem from a woman between 55 and 75 years old who had recovered from COVID-19.

The V call is TRBV12-3 or TRBV12-4, the J call TRBJ1-5, with 9 bases matching TRBD1. V gave up 6 bases and J gave up 10 bases; unmatched junction bases: 7. CDR3 length: 13 amino acids. The CDR3 spells CASSPGTGIPQHF. The CDR3 DNA sequence: TGTGCCAGCAGCCCCGGGACAGGGATTCCCCAGCATTTT.

The V call is TRBV2, the J call TRBJ2-1; TRBD2 might be the D (5 bases). V shed 7 bases and J shed 4 bases, with 14 bases lying between them. Germline CDR1 and CDR2: SNHLY and FYNNEI. CDR3 size: 14 residues. CDR3 nucleotides: TGTGCCAGCACCGTGCAACTAGTTTACAATGAGCAGTTCTTC. Protein product: CASTVQLVYNEQFF. Complete variable domain (other parts from reference TRBV2 and TRBJ2-1): EPEVTQTPSHQVTQMGQEVILRCVPISNHLYFYWYRQILGQKVEFLVSFYNNEISEKSEIFDDQFSVERPDGSNFTLKIRSTKLEDSAMYFCASTVQLVYNEQFFGPGTRLTVL.

This clone showed up just once. The rearrangement joins TRBV7-9 to TRBJ2-1; tentatively, D is TRBD2 (6 bases). V shed 5 bases and J shed 0 bases, with 17 bases lying between them. The CDR3 is 17 residues long. From germline, CDR1 is SEHNR and CDR2 FQNEAQ (reference sequence). CDR3 in amino acids: CASSPTFLASSYNEQFF. CDR3 bases: TGTGCCAGCAGCCCAACCTTTCTAGCGAGCTCCTACAATGAGCAGTTCTTC.

The chain is built from TRBV9 and TRBJ2-7, with 8 bases lining up with TRBD1. This CDR3 is built from 13 residues. Germline assignment: CDR1 SGDLS and CDR2 YYNGEE. V lost 2 bases to trimming and J lost 6 bases; unmatched junction nucleotides: 4. In DNA form, the CDR3 reads TGTGCCAGCAGCGTTGCAGGGGGCAGCGAGCAGTACTTC. Protein product: CASSVAGGSEQYF.

Only one count was recorded for this clone. This CDR3 reads CASTTVKGAEQYF. The CDR3 bases are TGTGCCAGCACCACGGTTAAGGGAGCCGAGCAGTACTTC. The V and J genes are TRBV12-3 or TRBV12-4 and TRBJ2-7; weak D call: TRBD2 (5 bases). The V gene lost 7 bases and the J gene lost 6 bases, with 16 bases spanning the gap. The CDR3 consists of 13 residues.

This chain uses TRBV2 with TRBJ2-5, with D unclear. The V and J ends lost 6 bases and 3 bases respectively, with 8 bases between them. Germline V gene sequence: CDR1 SNHLY, CDR2 FYNNEI. This CDR3 is built from 12 residues. This CDR3 reads CASSTAKETQYF. In DNA form, the CDR3 reads TGTGCCAGCAGCACTGCGAAAGAGACCCAGTACTTC.

The J gene is TRBJ2-1, the V gene TRBV29-1; TRBD2 aligns across 9 bases. CDR3 length: 13 amino acids. V lost 4 bases, J lost 6 bases, and 4 bases stayed unmatched. Germline V gene sequence: CDR1 SQVTM, CDR2 ANQGSEA. CDR3 coding DNA: TGCAGCGTTGTAGCGGGAGCCCTCAATGAGCAGTTCTTC. It translates to CSVVAGALNEQFF.

In its sample, this clone was seen once. The chain couples TRBV5-5 to TRBJ1-5; D ambiguous. This CDR3 is built from 14 residues. CDR1 and CDR2 from the germline V gene are SGHKS and YYEKEE (reference sequence). V lost 1 base to trimming and J lost 5 bases, with 10 bases between them. CDR3 sequence: CASSLSESYQPQHF. CDR3 DNA sequence: TGTGCCAGCAGCTTGTCGGAGAGCTATCAGCCCCAGCATTTT.

J is TRBJ1-5 and V is TRBV3-1 (or the pseudogene TRBV3-2); D may be TRBD1 (5 bases). This CDR3 spans 15 amino acids. V lost 4 bases and J 2 bases, leaving 12 bases between the germline ends. From germline, CDR1 is LGHDT and CDR2 YNNKEL (reference sequence). For the CDR3, the DNA is TGTGCCAGCAGCCCCCCGGGGGGACGCAATCAGCCCCAGCATTTT. It is translated as CASSPPGGRNQPQHF.

The chain recombines TRBV9 with TRBJ2-1; D not resolved. The CDR3 totals 12 residues. Germline V gives CDR1 SGDLS, CDR2 YYNGEE. V gave up 3 bases and J gave up 8 bases, with 9 bases separating them. The CDR3 DNA sequence: TGTGCCAGCAGCGCTCGTCAGGATGAGCAGTTCTTC. Translating it yields CASSARQDEQFF.

The CDR3 sequence: CASRPGAGSTYEQYF. CDR3 DNA: TGTGCCAGCAGACCCGGAGCGGGCTCAACCTACGAGCAGTACTTC. The chain uses TRBV3-1 (or the pseudogene TRBV3-2) and TRBJ2-7; D perhaps matches TRBD2 (6 bases). The length of the CDR3 is 15 residues. V dropped 6 bases and J dropped 2 bases, with 17 bases sitting between them. Germline CDR1 is LGHDT and CDR2 is YNNKEL (reference sequence).

This chain connects TRBV5-1 to TRBJ2-7; D call uncertain. Germline V gene lookup returns CDR1 SGHRS and CDR2 YFSETQ. V was trimmed by 4 bases and J by 5 bases, leaving 7 bases between them. The CDR3 sequence is 11 residues long. The CDR3 loop reads CASSEANEQYF. Written as DNA, the CDR3 is TGCGCCAGCAGCGAAGCCAACGAGCAGTACTTC.

V usage is TRBV28 and J usage is TRBJ1-1; TRBD1 matches 8 bases. Unmatched junction bases numbered 9, after V lost 8 bases and J lost 1 base. Germline lookup yields CDR1 MDHEN and CDR2 SYDVKM. The CDR3 loop spans 15 amino acids. The chain's CDR3 is CASWGQGAGNTEAFF. The CDR3 nucleotides read TGTGCCAGCTGGGGTCAGGGGGCCGGGAACACTGAAGCTTTCTTT.

The rearrangement joins TRBV4-1 to TRBJ1-5; 7 nucleotides agree with TRBD1. This CDR3 spans 16 amino acids. V gave up 4 bases and J gave up 6 bases; unmatched junction bases: 12. Germline V gene lookup returns CDR1 MGHRA and CDR2 YSYEKL. As DNA, the CDR3 is TGCGCCAGCAGCCCAACCCTAGGGGGCAGGGCTCAGCCCCAGCATTTT. Its translation: CASSPTLGGRAQPQHF.

This CDR3 is CASSLGAGGGTQETQYF. The CDR3 DNA reads TGTGCCAGCAGCTTAGGGGCCGGCGGGGGGACCCAAGAGACCCAGTACTTC. This chain joins TRBV7-9 and TRBJ2-5; TRBD2 matches 8 bases. From germline, CDR1 is SEHNR and CDR2 FQNEAQ (reference sequence). The V segment lost 1 base and the J segment 1 base; nucleotides outside the gene matches: 8. The CDR3 is made up of 17 amino acids.

This clone is a singleton in its sample. The chain uses TRBV7-8 and TRBJ2-7; 10 positions agree with TRBD2. The germline V gene has CDR1 SGHVS and CDR2 FQNEAQ. With 5 bases clipped from V and 4 bases from J, the junction kept 8 bases outside the gene matches. The CDR3 loop spans 15 amino acids. CDR3 region: CASSGTGTSAYEQYF. The CDR3 nucleotides read TGTGCCAGCAGCGGGACCGGGACTAGCGCATACGAGCAGTACTTC.

This clone was observed a single time. The V and J genes are TRBV9 and TRBJ1-1, with a tentative D call TRBD1 (6 bases). The V gene's germline CDR1 is SGDLS and CDR2 YYNGEE. The CDR3 extends over 16 amino acids. Trimming took off 0 bases at V and 3 bases at J, with 15 bases between the two ends. CDR3 loop: CASSVALQGIDTEAFF. The CDR3 DNA reads as TGTGCCAGCAGCGTAGCTTTACAGGGAATAGACACTGAAGCTTTCTTT.

The rearrangement links TRBV28 to TRBJ1-1; tentatively, D is TRBD1 (5 bases). Germline V gene data show CDR1 as MDHEN and CDR2 as SYDVKM. Trimming took 8 bases from V and 3 from J, leaving 13 bases between them. CDR3 length: 13 amino acids. CDR3 coding DNA: TGTGCCAGCCAGGGCAGCTTCCACACTGAAGCTTTCTTT. The encoded protein is CASQGSFHTEAFF.

The rearrangement uses TRBV9 and TRBJ2-7; 7 bases map to TRBD1. V was clipped by 0 bases and J by 3 bases; unmatched bases: 6. The CDR3 extends over 15 amino acids. Germline CDR1 SGDLS, CDR2 YYNGEE. CDR3 DNA sequence: TGTGCCAGCAGCGTAGAGAGGGGGCGCATCTACGAGCAGTACTTC. This gives the protein CASSVERGRIYEQYF.

The V gene is TRBV4-1, the J gene TRBJ1-2, with TRBD1 matching 8 bases. The J segment lost 10 bases and the V segment lost 1 base, leaving 11 bases of the junction unmatched. This CDR3 is 15 amino acids long. Germline CDR1 is MGHRA and CDR2 is YSYEKL. This CDR3 reads CASSQGPLDRGDYTF. The CDR3 DNA reads TGCGCCAGCAGCCAAGGCCCCCTAGACAGGGGCGACTACACCTTC.

V is TRBV19 and J is TRBJ1-5; D might be TRBD1 (5 bases). The CDR3 has 15 amino acids. Germline V gives CDR1 LNHDA, CDR2 SQIVND (reference sequence). Trimming took off 8 bases at V and 2 bases at J, with 16 bases between the two ends. The CDR3 sequence: CASRMGGDGNQPQHF. The CDR3 nucleotides read TGTGCCAGTCGCATGGGGGGGGACGGCAATCAGCCCCAGCATTTT. Full variable domain (rest looked up from reference TRBV19 and TRBJ1-5): DGGITQSPKYLFRKEGQNVTLSCEQNLNHDAMYWYRQDPGQGLRLIYYSQIVNDFQKGDIAEGYSVSREKKESFPLTVTSAQKNPTAFYLCASRMGGDGNQPQHFGDGTRLSIL.

This clone was counted a single time. V gene TRBV5-1 combines with J gene TRBJ2-7; D unresolved. CDR1 and CDR2 (germline): SGHRS, YFSETQ. This CDR3 spans 14 amino acids. V lost 2 bases and J 2 bases, leaving 11 bases between the germline ends. The CDR3 DNA reads as TGCGCCAGCAGCTTAGAGATACCACCCTACGAGCAGTACTTC. This gives the protein CASSLEIPPYEQYF. Based on the CDR3 plus reference TRBV5-1 and TRBJ2-7, the full variable domain is KAGVTQTPRYLIKTRGQQVTLSCSPISGHRSVSWYQQTPGQGLQFLFEYFSETQRNKGNFPGRFSGRQFSNSRSEMNVSTLELGDSALYLCASSLEIPPYEQYFGPGTRLTVT.

This clone was observed a few times. This chain uses TRBV4-2 with TRBJ2-2, with D maybe TRBD2 (6 bases). The V end lost 3 bases, the J end lost 4 bases, and 15 bases lay between the germline ends. The CDR3 consists of 16 residues. Per the germline V gene, CDR1 is LGHNA and CDR2 is YNFKEQ. CDR3 nucleotides: TGTGCCAGCAGCCAGACGACGGGTAGCGGCACCGGGGAGCTGTTTTTT. Translated, it gives CASSQTTGSGTGELFF.

CDR3 amino acids: CASSFPQDMNTEAFF. CDR3 sequence (DNA): TGTGCCAGCAGCTTCCCGCAGGACATGAACACTGAAGCTTTCTTT. The chain recombines TRBV5-5 with TRBJ1-1, with D perhaps matching TRBD1 (5 bases). There are 15 residues in the CDR3. CDR1 is SGHKS and CDR2 is YYEKEE in the germline V gene (reference sequence). The germline V and J ends were trimmed by 2 bases and 0 bases, with 11 bases remaining between them.

The chain employs TRBV28 and TRBJ1-2; a weak D match, TRBD1 (6 bases). The CDR3 spans 15 residues. V dropped 3 bases and J dropped 4 bases, with 15 bases sitting between them. From germline, CDR1 is MDHEN and CDR2 SYDVKM. CDR3 residues: CASSLHQGGGYGYTF. The CDR3 DNA reads TGTGCCAGCAGTTTGCACCAGGGAGGGGGCTATGGCTACACCTTC.

This chain uses TRBV25-1 with TRBJ1-1; no firm D call. There are 13 residues in the CDR3. The germline V and J ends were trimmed by 0 bases and 1 base, with 3 bases remaining between them. Germline lookup yields CDR1 MGHDK and CDR2 SYGVNS. In nucleotides, the CDR3 is TGTGCCAGCAGTGAATACAGGAACACTGAAGCTTTCTTT. This sequence encodes CASSEYRNTEAFF.

This sequence joins TRBV5-1 and TRBJ2-7; D uncertain. Germline V gene sequence: CDR1 SGHRS, CDR2 YFSETQ. This CDR3 spans 12 amino acids. V lost 5 bases and J lost 0, with 6 bases in between. The CDR3 nucleotides read TGCGCCAGCAGAGCCGGCTCCTACGAGCAGTACTTC. Its translation: CASRAGSYEQYF.

To note about this clone: A read error may account for a junction end that differs from germline. The same CDR3 arises from other DNA sequences in this sample as well. The V and J genes are TRBV6-5 and TRBJ1-2, with D unresolved. Germline V gene sequence: CDR1 MNHEY, CDR2 SVGAGI. The length of the CDR3 is 15 residues. The CDR3 region has the DNA TGTGCCAGCAGCTACTCAGGAGGACGGAGCTATGGCTACACCTTC. Translating it yields CASSYSGGRSYGYTF.

The chain carries TRBV19 and TRBJ1-2, with 11 bases fitting TRBD1. The CDR3 has 16 residues. Germline V gene data show CDR1 as LNHDA and CDR2 as SQIVND (reference sequence). Losses at the gene ends were 4 bases for V and 5 bases for J; bases not matched to a gene: 9. The CDR3 DNA sequence: TGTGCCAGTAGTAGAGGACAGGGGGCCTTTGTTTATGGCTACACCTTC. It specifies CASSRGQGAFVYGYTF.

This clone occurred once. The chain joins TRBV6-5 to TRBJ1-1, with 11 bases lining up with TRBD1. The trim removed 6 bases at V and 4 bases at J, leaving 4 bases unmatched. The germline CDR1 and CDR2 sequences are MNHEY and SVGAGI. The CDR3 runs to 14 residues. CDR3 sequence (DNA): TGTGCCAGCAGGGGAGGGACAGGGGGCACTGAAGCTTTCTTT. This translates into CASRGGTGGTEAFF.

The chain has TRBV7-8 and TRBJ1-1; the D is unclear. The V end lost 0 bases, the J end lost 3 bases, and 5 bases lay between the germline ends. Germline values: CDR1 SGHVS, CDR2 FQNEAQ. The CDR3 has 13 residues. CDR3 sequence (DNA): TGTGCCAGCAGCTTAGCGCGTCACACTGAAGCTTTCTTT. Its translation: CASSLARHTEAFF.